The text below deals with one T cell receptor (beta chain). Its antigen is still unknown. The second PCR ran roughly 7 to 11 cycles with a sample-barcoded 5' primer and J-beta primers. One entry per CDR3 protein results from TCRdb running MiXCR on the 5' RACE reads. The sample carries about 1.8 million distinct CDR3 sequences, 40% to 55% recorded once. The record originates from a study of blood T cells in healthy people across ages. The wider study: Template-switching capture recovered about one barcoded beta molecule per two T cells. Study-wide findings and caveats: Donor CMV status was unknown, possibly confounding expanded clonotype changes. Since the PBMCs were unsorted, naive and antigen-experienced cells could not be conclusively compared.

CDR3 length equals 13 residues. The V and J ends lost 0 bases and 6 bases respectively, with 6 bases between them. Per the germline V gene, CDR1 is MGHRA and CDR2 is YSYEKL. The chain is built from TRBV4-1 and TRBJ1-5; D gene unclear. The material sequenced was blood. This receptor was identified in a woman aged 40 to 50 in good health. This CDR3 reads CASSQDGFQPQHF. CDR3 bases: TGCGCCAGCAGCCAAGATGGCTTTCAGCCCCAGCATTTT.